This is a list of T cell receptor beta chains from one sample in a study of blood T cell repertoires in COVID-19. Clones were sequenced by immunoSEQ multiplex PCR, and TCRdb holds only the in-frame ones, with some missing. The table includes 50,000 or so clones, approximately 80% detected once. The sequencing sample was made of peripheral blood. These receptors were obtained from a man between 65 and 85 years old with acute or convalescent COVID-19. The CDR3 runs from the conserved cysteine through the conserved F or W. A D gene is named only where the DNA matches it firmly. Expanded clones get a size class; other rows say once, few or many, or leave the size out.

>15|TRBJ2-3|NA|NA|TRBV6-2/TRBV6-3
TGTGCCAGCAGTTACCAGGCGGGGTTCGCAGATACGCAGTATTTT
CASSYQAGFADTQYF
>15|TRBJ1-3|NA|TRBD1|TRBV10-1
TGCGCCAGCAGTGATACAGGGGGCTCTGGAAACACCATATATTTT
CASSDTGGSGNTIYF
>13|TRBJ1-1|NA|NA|TRBV11-3
TGTGCCAGCAGCCGGAATCGGGAAACTGAAGCTTTCTTT
CASSRNRETEAFF
>17|TRBJ2-4|once|NA|TRBV5-8
TGTGCCAGCAGCTTGGTGCTGGCTGTCCTAGCCAAAAACATTCAGTACTTC
CASSLVLAVLAKNIQYF
>13|TRBJ1-5|NA|TRBD1|TRBV19
TGTGCCAGTAGTAGGGACAGGTATCAGCCCCAGCATTTT
CASSRDRYQPQHF
>15|TRBJ2-2|NA|TRBD1|TRBV19
TGTGCCAGTAGTAGCTCAGGGGGTCACACCGGGGAGCTGTTTTTT
CASSSSGGHTGELFF
>19|TRBJ1-5|NA|NA|TRBV4-2
TGTGCCAGCAGCCAAGTTATTAACCCCCAGGGTCCTTACAACCAGCCCCAGCATTTT
CASSQVINPQGPYNQPQHF
>15|TRBJ2-2|NA|NA|TRBV2
TGTGCCAGCAGTGAAGACAGGGTGGGATCCGGGGAGCTGTTTTTT
CASSEDRVGSGELFF
>15|TRBJ2-5|few|NA|TRBV12-5
TGTGCTAGTGGCCCGACAGGTGTTAGTGTGGAGACCCAGTACTTC
CASGPTGVSVETQYF
>14|TRBJ1-2|NA|NA|TRBV10-3
TGTGCCATCTCTGACAGGAGAGCTAACTATGGCTACACCTTC
CAISDRRANYGYTF
>15|TRBJ1-4|NA|NA|TRBV2
TGTGCCAGCAGGGGGGGACGGTCGACTAATGAAAAACTGTTTTTT
CASRGGRSTNEKLFF
>12|TRBJ1-4|NA|NA|TRBV6-2/TRBV6-3
TGTGCCAGCAGTTACGTCGGGGAAAAACTGTTTTTT
CASSYVGEKLFF
>13|TRBJ2-5|NA|NA|TRBV2
TGTGCCAGCCTCGTCCGGGGTGAAGAGACCCAGTACTTC
CASLVRGEETQYF